Shown below are 18 T cell receptor beta chains from a single sample sequenced in a study of blood T cell repertoires in COVID-19. The assay was immunoSEQ multiplex PCR, and TCRdb's table has in-frame clones only and misses some. Counted here are under 200,000 clones, roughly four fifths occurring once; the ten biggest clones make up 1.5%. The sequencing input was peripheral blood. These receptors were obtained from a human donor in a cohort sampled during active COVID-19.

The chain carries TRBV7-2 and TRBJ1-2; 7 nucleotides match TRBD1. V trimming: 1 base; J trimming: 4 bases; junction bases outside the gene matches: 12. Germline lookup yields CDR1 SGHTA and CDR2 FQGNSA. The CDR3 totals 17 residues. CDR3 sequence (DNA): TGTGCCAGCAGCTTAGAGAGAGGGGGCGCTTTGATCTATGGCTACACCTTC. As protein: CASSLERGGALIYGYTF.

This sequence joins TRBV19 and TRBJ1-5; TRBD1 aligns across 9 bases. Germline assignment: CDR1 LNHDA and CDR2 SQIVND (reference sequence). The CDR3 is 15 amino acids. J was trimmed by 5 bases and V by 1 base; bases with no gene match: 3. The chain's CDR3 is CASSIGDRGDQPQHF. The CDR3 bases are TGTGCCAGTAGTATAGGAGACAGGGGGGATCAGCCCCAGCATTTT.

This clone was picked up one time. One end of the junction varies from germline; a read error may be responsible. CDR3 sequence (DNA): TGTGCTAGCAGCGCTCGACTAGCGGGTAGGGAGACCCAGTACTTC. Residues: CASSARLAGRETQYF. This rearrangement joins TRBV7-7 to TRBJ2-5, with 10 bases identical to TRBD2. The germline V gene encodes CDR1 SSHAT and CDR2 FNYEAQ (reference sequence). CDR3 length: 15 residues.

The rearrangement uses TRBV4-1 and TRBJ2-7; D unresolved. Trimming left V 3 bases short and J 6 bases short, with 15 bases between. The CDR3 sequence is 14 residues long. Per germline, CDR1 MGHRA and CDR2 YSYEKL. CDR3 in DNA: TGCGCCAGCAGCCAGGCCCTCGGAGTCCTCGAGCAGTACTTC. Its translation: CASSQALGVLEQYF.

The chain is built from TRBV6-6 and TRBJ2-7; D might be TRBD1 (5 bases). There are 15 residues in the CDR3. The germline V gene has CDR1 MNHNY and CDR2 SVGAGI (reference sequence). V was trimmed by 10 bases and J by 3 bases, leaving 22 bases between them. CDR3 coding DNA: TGTGCCACCTGGAATAGGGGCCAGCCGCTCTACGAGCAGTACTTC. Residues: CATWNRGQPLYEQYF.

The V gene is TRBV28, the J gene TRBJ1-3; D perhaps matches TRBD1 (6 bases). Trimming took 2 bases from V and 0 from J, leaving 20 bases between them. The V gene's germline CDR1 is MDHEN and CDR2 SYDVKM. This CDR3 is 19 amino acids long. The CDR3 protein is CASSLGSLGHLSSGNTIYF. CDR3 DNA sequence: TGTGCCAGCAGTTTAGGGTCCTTGGGACACCTGAGCTCTGGAAACACCATATATTTT.

This chain uses TRBV5-8 with TRBJ1-5, with D perhaps matching TRBD1 (6 bases). This CDR3 spans 17 amino acids. CDR1 SGHTS and CDR2 YDEGEE come from the germline V gene. V lost 4 bases, J lost 0 bases, and 17 bases lay in between. The CDR3 sequence: CASSGNRDKLSNQPQHF. In DNA, the CDR3 is TGTGCCAGCAGCGGGAACCGGGACAAACTTAGCAATCAGCCCCAGCATTTT.

The chain employs TRBV21-1 and TRBJ2-5; no DNA check was done on the table's D call, TRBD2. TRBV21-1 is an annotated pseudogene. This CDR3 region has 14 residues. The DNA of the CDR3 is TGTGCCAGCAGCAAAGAAGTCGGCCAAGAGACCCAGTACTTC. As protein: CASSKEVGQETQYF.

The rearrangement links TRBV9 to TRBJ2-7; 7 bases are a match to TRBD2. Germline loops: CDR1 SGDLS, CDR2 YYNGEE. The ends lost 0 bases at V and 4 bases at J; junction bases unmatched: 7. CDR3 length: 15 residues. CDR3 nucleotide sequence: TGTGCCAGCAGCGTAGGAAATCGGGGGGAATACGAGCAGTACTTC. Protein sequence: CASSVGNRGEYEQYF.

V and J are TRBV7-2 and TRBJ2-2; a possible D gene is TRBD1 (5 bases). V gave up 0 bases and J gave up 4 bases, with 9 bases separating them. The CDR3 length is 15 residues. The germline V gene has CDR1 SGHTA and CDR2 FQGNSA. CDR3 sequence reads: CASSLARDSTGELFF. The CDR3 DNA follows: TGTGCCAGCAGCTTAGCGCGAGACAGCACCGGGGAGCTGTTTTTT.

The CDR3 DNA sequence: TGTGCCAGCAGTCCTACAGGGGCGAACTACGAGCAGTACTTC. Protein: CASSPTGANYEQYF. V usage is TRBV7-9 and J usage is TRBJ2-7, with 7 nucleotides matching TRBD1. CDR1 and CDR2 (germline): SEHNR, FQNEAQ (reference sequence). The CDR3 has 14 amino acids. Trimming took 6 bases from V and 3 from J; bases not matched to a gene: 8.

This clone was seen only a few times. The chain couples TRBV27 to TRBJ1-3; 10 bases fit TRBD1. V trimming: 5 bases; J trimming: 14 bases; junction bases outside the gene matches: 15. This CDR3 is 15 amino acids long. CDR1 is MNHEY and CDR2 is SMNVEV in the germline V gene (reference sequence). CDR3 nucleotide sequence: TGTGCCAGCAGTGTTGACAGGGGGCCTCCTATGGGGTTATATTTT. Protein sequence: CASSVDRGPPMGLYF.

This clone turned up a few times. The rearrangement joins TRBV6-5 to TRBJ1-1; 9 nucleotides align to TRBD1. The CDR3 length is 15 residues. Germline V CDR1 and CDR2: MNHEY, SVGAGI. Trimming removed 0 bases from V and 4 bases from J; junction bases left unmatched: 3. CDR3 protein: CASSYSLTGGTEAFF. As DNA, the CDR3 is TGTGCCAGCAGTTACTCCTTGACAGGGGGCACTGAAGCTTTCTTT.

This rearrangement joins TRBV9 to TRBJ1-3, with unresolved D. CDR1 SGDLS and CDR2 YYNGEE come from the germline V gene. The CDR3 runs to 13 residues. V gave up 4 bases and J gave up 2 bases, with 7 bases separating them. Here the CDR3 DNA reads TGTGCCAGCAGCACCACACCTGGAAACACCATATATTTT. This translates into CASSTTPGNTIYF. Filled out from reference TRBV9 and TRBJ1-3, the complete variable domain reads DSGVTQTPKHLITATGQRVTLRCSPRSGDLSVYWYQQSLDQGLQFLIQYYNGEERAKGNILERFSAQQFPDLHSELNLSSLELGDSALYFCASSTTPGNTIYFGEGSWLTVV.

This clone was picked up one time. Written as DNA, the CDR3 is TGTGCCAGCAGCTTAGGGCTAGAAGAGACCCAGTACTTC. Its protein is CASSLGLEETQYF. This chain links TRBV7-9 with TRBJ2-5; D is undetermined. In germline, CDR1 is SEHNR, CDR2 FQNEAQ (reference sequence). The CDR3 is made up of 13 amino acids. V was trimmed by 1 base and J by 3 bases, leaving 6 bases between them.

This chain connects TRBV4-3 to TRBJ1-3; TRBD1 matches 8 bases. After removal of 4 bases from V and 4 bases from J, the junction contained 12 bases not matched to a gene. Germline values: CDR1 LGHNA, CDR2 YSLEER. The CDR3 extends over 17 amino acids. The CDR3, as DNA: TGCGCCAGCAGCCCAAACTTTCGACAGGGGCAGGGAAACACCATATATTTT. Translated, it gives CASSPNFRQGQGNTIYF.

The chain recombines TRBV5-8 with TRBJ2-7; TRBD1 matches 7 bases. With V trimmed by 2 bases and J by 0 bases, 5 bases remained unmatched. CDR1 SGHTS and CDR2 YDEGEE come from the germline V gene. The length of the CDR3 is 15 residues. The CDR3, as DNA: TGTGCCAGCAGCTTACCGGGACAGAGCTCCTACGAGCAGTACTTC. Protein sequence: CASSLPGQSSYEQYF.

The V gene is TRBV6-2 or TRBV6-3, the J gene TRBJ1-2; D not certain. V dropped 2 bases and J dropped 5 bases, with 15 bases sitting between them. The CDR3 is made up of 15 amino acids. The germline V gene encodes CDR1 MNHEY and CDR2 SVGEGT. The CDR3 loop reads CASSYQGGPGYGYTF. For the CDR3, the DNA is TGTGCCAGCAGTTACCAAGGAGGGCCGGGATATGGCTACACCTTC.